This T cell receptor beta chain was recorded in a study of blood T cell repertoires in COVID-19. Background on the study: Both acute and convalescent COVID-19 samples were obtained from the United States, Italy and Spain.

In the authors' workflow: Reference gene primers were amplified, and this amplification served to estimate nucleated cell counts. Method: immunoSEQ multiplex PCR; TCRdb's copy keeps in-frame clones and lacks some. Clone size and the V and J calls come from that table; the DNA yielded D and trimming. Altogether about 400,000 clones are present, roughly 89% being singletons, with the ten largest covering roughly 9.4%. From germline, CDR1 is LNHDA and CDR2 SQIVND (reference sequence). The CDR3 is 15 residues long. V lost 5 bases and J 0 bases, leaving 11 bases between the germline ends. Individuals drawn from about 26 US areas were about 18 to 89 years old. All recovered Cohort 3 donors got two negative PCRs, got clearance, or saw symptom resolution.

Sequenced material: PBMCs or T cells enriched from blood (not recorded which). The sequence came from a woman aged 50 to 60 who had recovered from COVID-19. V gene TRBV19 combines with J gene TRBJ2-1, with unresolved D. CDR3 residues: CASSLTPSSYNEQFF. The CDR3 nucleotides read TGTGCCAGTAGTTTGACTCCGAGCTCCTACAATGAGCAGTTCTTC.